The 25 T cell receptor beta chains reported below all come from one sample, sequenced in a study of T cells after yellow fever vaccination. TCRdb used MiXCR to reprocess the 5' RACE reads, holding one entry per CDR3 protein. The repertoire includes 250,000 or so distinct CDR3 sequences, roughly 4% of them detected once, and around 19% sits in the top ten. This sample comprised PBMCs, obtained 15 days after the yellow fever booster vaccination. All receptors come from a young man who received the YFV17D yellow fever vaccine.

This clonotype was picked up many times. The chain joins TRBV5-6 to TRBJ1-5; D unclear. The CDR3 is 14 amino acids. V lost 1 base and J 4 bases, leaving 9 bases between the germline ends. The germline CDR1 and CDR2 sequences are SGHDT and YYEEEE. The chain's CDR3 is CASSLRLSNQPQHF. The CDR3 DNA sequence: TGTGCCAGCAGCTTGCGGCTATCTAATCAGCCCCAGCATTTT.

This clonotype has at least ten counts. The chain recombines TRBV20-1 with TRBJ2-5; 9 bases are a match to TRBD2. V was clipped by 7 bases and J by 3 bases; unmatched bases: 6. The germline V gene encodes CDR1 DFQATT and CDR2 SNEGSKA (reference sequence). The CDR3 contains 13 residues. CDR3 residues: CSVGLAGKETQYF. The CDR3 region has the DNA TGCAGTGTGGGGCTAGCGGGGAAAGAGACCCAGTACTTC.

This clonotype occurred many times. V is TRBV5-1 and J is TRBJ2-7; 9 bases map to TRBD2. CDR1 is SGHRS, CDR2 YFSETQ, per germline. CDR3 length: 16 residues. Trimming took 0 bases from V and 3 from J; bases not matched to a gene: 7. CDR3 residues: CASSLVMPSGVYEQYF. The CDR3 nucleotides read TGCGCCAGCAGCTTGGTCATGCCTAGCGGGGTCTACGAGCAGTACTTC.

At least ten counts were recorded for this clonotype. V usage is TRBV5-1 and J usage is TRBJ1-1; TRBD1 might be the D (6 bases). Germline V gene sequence: CDR1 SGHRS, CDR2 YFSETQ. V lost 0 bases and J lost 3, with 15 bases in between. This CDR3 region has 16 residues. The CDR3 sequence is CASSLASQGWDTEAFF. As DNA, the CDR3 is TGCGCCAGCAGCTTGGCCTCGCAGGGGTGGGACACTGAAGCTTTCTTT.

This clonotype was seen at least ten times. The CDR3 here is CASDGGSHAFF. As DNA, the CDR3 is TGTGCCAGCGACGGCGGCAGTCATGCGTTCTTC. The rearrangement uses TRBV6-2 or TRBV6-3 and TRBJ2-1; D unresolved. The CDR3 sequence is 11 residues long. The V end was cut by 8 bases, the J end by 15 bases, with 17 bases between. In germline, CDR1 is MNHEY, CDR2 SVGEGT.

Ten or more counts support this clonotype. The genes are TRBV5-6 and TRBJ2-2; perhaps TRBD2 as D (5 bases). The V gene's germline CDR1 is SGHDT and CDR2 YYEEEE. The CDR3 spans 16 residues. V was shortened by 0 bases and J by 1 base, with 10 bases between the two germline ends. In nucleotides, the CDR3 is TGTGCCAGCAGCTTGGGATGGGAGTGGAACACCGGGGAGCTGTTTTTT. It yields the protein CASSLGWEWNTGELFF.

This clonotype showed up many times. CDR3 loop: CASSRTGSKSNSPLHF. The CDR3 DNA is TGTGCCAGCAGTCGGACAGGGTCAAAGAGTAATTCACCCCTCCACTTT. The J gene is TRBJ1-6, the V gene TRBV7-9; 8 bases agree with TRBD1. V trimming: 6 bases; J trimming: 6 bases; junction bases outside the gene matches: 10. The germline CDR1 and CDR2 sequences are SEHNR and FQNEAQ (reference sequence). The CDR3 is made up of 16 amino acids. Complete variable domain (other parts from reference TRBV7-9 and TRBJ1-6): DTGVSQNPRHKITKRGQNVTFRCDPISEHNRLYWYRQTLGQGPEFLTYFQNEAQLEKSRLLSDRFSAERPKGSFSTLEIQRTEQGDSAMYLCASSRTGSKSNSPLHFGNGTRLTVT.

This clonotype was seen repeatedly, ten times or more. The rearrangement uses TRBV20-1 and TRBJ2-3; D perhaps matches TRBD2 (5 bases). CDR1 is DFQATT and CDR2 is SNEGSKA in the germline V gene (reference sequence). The CDR3 sequence is 15 residues long. V lost 0 bases to trimming and J lost 1 base, with 11 bases between them. CDR3 amino acids: CSARDRGIGTDTQYF. In DNA form, the CDR3 reads TGCAGTGCTAGAGATCGGGGAATAGGCACAGATACGCAGTATTTT.

This clonotype was counted ten times or more. The rearrangement links TRBV7-9 to TRBJ2-2, with 7 bases that match TRBD1. Losses at the gene ends were 4 bases for V and 5 bases for J; bases not matched to a gene: 7. Germline values: CDR1 SEHNR, CDR2 FQNEAQ (reference sequence). There are 15 residues in the CDR3. CDR3 coding DNA: TGTGCCAGCAGCTCAGTAGTACAGGGGACCGGGGAGCTGTTTTTT. This encodes CASSSVVQGTGELFF.

The chain links TRBV5-1 to TRBJ2-5; 9 bases match TRBD2. CDR1 is SGHRS and CDR2 is YFSETQ in the germline V gene. CDR3 length: 15 residues. Losses at the gene ends were 5 bases for V and 5 bases for J; bases not matched to a gene: 10. The CDR3 nucleotides read TGCGCCAGCAGTCCCTCTGGGACTAGCAGCGAGACCCAGTACTTC. The encoded protein is CASSPSGTSSETQYF.

J is TRBJ2-3 and V is TRBV28, with a weak D call TRBD2 (8 bases). V lost 1 base and J 0 bases, leaving 17 bases between the germline ends. The CDR3 contains 18 residues. Germline loops: CDR1 MDHEN, CDR2 SYDVKM. CDR3 bases: TGTGCCAGCAGTTTATTCGCGGGACAGCGGGAGAGCACAGATACGCAGTATTTT. Translating it yields CASSLFAGQRESTDTQYF.

This clonotype was counted ten times or more. The chain joins TRBV6-1 to TRBJ1-2, with 9 bases that match TRBD1. The CDR3 is 15 residues long. V trimming: 1 base; J trimming: 3 bases; junction bases outside the gene matches: 3. Germline values: CDR1 MNHNS, CDR2 SASEGT. CDR3 in DNA: TGTGCCAGCAGTGAAGAGGGACAGGGCTACTATGGCTACACCTTC. Encoded protein: CASSEEGQGYYGYTF.

The table lists this clonotype with many counts. The gene calls are TRBV7-2 and TRBJ2-1; TRBD2 aligns across 7 bases. V lost 5 bases to trimming and J lost 0 bases; unmatched junction nucleotides: 7. Germline V gene lookup returns CDR1 SGHTA and CDR2 FQGNSA. CDR3 length: 16 amino acids. Here the CDR3 DNA reads TGTGCCAGCAGCAATCGGCCTAGCGGCTCCTACAATGAGCAGTTCTTC. Translated, it gives CASSNRPSGSYNEQFF.

This clonotype was seen at least ten times. The chain joins TRBV15 to TRBJ2-5; weak D call: TRBD1 (7 bases). This CDR3 spans 15 amino acids. Trimming removed 2 bases from V and 1 base from J, with 11 bases in between. Germline values: CDR1 LNHNV, CDR2 YYDKDF (reference sequence). In DNA, the CDR3 is TGTGCCACCAGCAGACGGGGGACAGTCCAAGAGACCCAGTACTTC. Translated, it gives CATSRRGTVQETQYF.

This clonotype has more than one count but fewer than ten. CDR3 amino acids: CASFREANTEAFF. For the CDR3, the DNA is TGTGCCAGCTTTCGGGAGGCGAACACTGAAGCTTTCTTT. The V call is TRBV12-3 or TRBV12-4, the J call TRBJ1-1; D is unclear. Trimming removed 8 bases from V and 1 base from J, with 11 bases in between. This CDR3 is built from 13 residues.

This clonotype has ten or more counts. The chain links TRBV6-5 to TRBJ2-5; weak D call: TRBD2 (7 bases). The CDR3 length is 15 residues. V was clipped by 2 bases and J by 5 bases, with 15 bases between them. The V gene's germline CDR1 is MNHEY and CDR2 SVGAGI. The CDR3 DNA reads TGTGCCAGCAGTTACGGGGGGGGCCGGTTGGAGACCCAGTACTTC. Translation: CASSYGGGRLETQYF.

This clonotype was detected ten times or more. CDR3 sequence (DNA): TGTGCCAGCAGTCCACGGACAGGGGGGTCAGATACGCAGTATTTT. Protein: CASSPRTGGSDTQYF. This rearrangement joins TRBV2 to TRBJ2-3; 10 nucleotides align to TRBD1. Germline CDR1 and CDR2: SNHLY and FYNNEI. The CDR3 has 15 residues. V trimming: 5 bases; J trimming: 4 bases; junction bases outside the gene matches: 6.

This clonotype was recorded at least ten times. V and J are TRBV3-2 and TRBJ2-4; the DNA was not used to check the table's D call, TRBD1. TRBV3-2 is a listed pseudogene. This CDR3 has 11 residues. CDR3 loop: CARGGGNIQYF. DNA for the CDR3: TGTGCCAGAGGGGGCGGAAACATTCAGTACTTC.

This clonotype was detected only a few times. This chain uses TRBV5-4 with TRBJ1-2; 9 bases line up with TRBD1. CDR1 SGHNT and CDR2 YYREEE come from the germline V gene (reference sequence). CDR3 length: 14 residues. The ends lost 4 bases at V and 3 bases at J; junction bases unmatched: 4. The CDR3 DNA reads as TGTGCCAGCAGCGCCCGGACAGGGGACTATGGCTACACCTTC. Translation: CASSARTGDYGYTF.

This clonotype was recorded many times. V and J are TRBV24-1 and TRBJ2-2; the D is unclear. CDR1 KGHDR and CDR2 SFDVKD come from the germline V gene. Between the trimmed V and J ends, which lost 4 bases and 1 base, there was a span of 18 bases. CDR3 length equals 18 residues. As DNA, the CDR3 is TGTGCCACCAGTGACTCCACCGGGTCGAGCTGGAACACCGGGGAGCTGTTTTTT. Translated: CATSDSTGSSWNTGELFF.

At least ten counts were recorded for this clonotype. The gene calls are TRBV5-1 and TRBJ2-3, with 11 bases lining up with TRBD2. The V gene's germline CDR1 is SGHRS and CDR2 YFSETQ. Unmatched junction bases numbered 4, after V lost 4 bases and J lost 0 bases. This CDR3 spans 16 amino acids. Here the CDR3 DNA reads TGCGCCAGCAGCGCCGGGACTAGCGGTAGCACAGATACGCAGTATTTT. Translated, it gives CASSAGTSGSTDTQYF.

This clonotype was seen ten or more times. This rearrangement joins TRBV6-4 to TRBJ2-4, with TRBD2 identical over 8 bases. In germline, CDR1 is MRHNA, CDR2 SNTAGT. After removal of 3 bases from V and 8 bases from J, the junction contained 3 bases not matched to a gene. The CDR3 is made up of 13 amino acids. CDR3 DNA: TGTGCCAGCAGTGAAAACGGGGGGGACATTCAGTACTTC. Its protein product is CASSENGGDIQYF.

This clonotype was detected ten times or more. The chain is built from TRBV20-1 and TRBJ2-5; 7 nucleotides agree with TRBD2. The CDR3 is made up of 13 amino acids. Germline CDR1 and CDR2: DFQATT and SNEGSKA (reference sequence). After removal of 6 bases from V and 1 base from J, the junction contained 5 bases not matched to a gene. CDR3 in amino acids: CSASTSAQETQYF. The DNA for the CDR3 is TGCAGTGCCAGTACTAGCGCCCAAGAGACCCAGTACTTC.

This clonotype was detected ten times or more. The chain uses TRBV11-2 and TRBJ2-7; perhaps D is TRBD1 or TRBD2 (5 bases each). Germline V lookup: CDR1 SGHAT, CDR2 FQNNGV. CDR3 length equals 15 residues. Between the trimmed V and J ends, which lost 3 bases and 4 bases, there was a span of 16 bases. Written as DNA, the CDR3 is TGTGCCAGCAGCTTTGGGGGTCCCACGGAATACGAGCAGTACTTC. This gives the protein CASSFGGPTEYEQYF.

J is TRBJ2-2 and V is TRBV19, with D tentatively TRBD2 (5 bases). The ends were cut back, 10 bases at V and 4 bases at J, with 13 bases in the middle. The germline V gene encodes CDR1 LNHDA and CDR2 SQIVND (reference sequence). The CDR3 has 13 amino acids. CDR3 protein: CATRRPSTGELFF. CDR3 in DNA: TGTGCCACCCGGAGGCCGAGCACCGGGGAGCTGTTTTTT.